The clone carrying this T cell receptor beta chain was found many times. Its antigen is as yet unknown. Input for naive CD8 libraries was about 18,000 to 1,100,000 sorted cells; the RNA fraction used was 10%, 30% or 50%. The CDR3 has 13 amino acids. Germline V CDR1 and CDR2: SEHNR, FQNEAQ (reference sequence). V lost 4 bases and J 3 bases, leaving 9 bases between the germline ends. Via MiXCR, TCRdb re-called the PCR reads, giving one row per CDR3 protein. Among some 320,000 distinct CDR3 sequences listed, about a fifth were seen once. This specimen comes from a study of molecular identifiers for immune sequencing clone quantification. Points from the study as a whole: Over 98% of effector molecules, but under 1% in naive cells, were held by clones with more than 20 RNA copies.

Material for sequencing was naive CD8+ T cells from blood, with Jurkat cell RNA spiked in. Subset specified: FACS-sorted CD8+CD4-CCR7+CD45RA+ naive T cells. The sequence derives from a human donor in good health. Some libraries in this study had Jurkat cell RNA spiked in. This chain connects TRBV7-9 to TRBJ2-5; a weak D match, TRBD2 (5 bases). The CDR3 DNA sequence: TGTGCCAGCAGCTCCTCCGGGGAAGAGACCCAGTACTTC. It yields the protein CASSSSGEETQYF. Full variable domain (rest looked up from reference TRBV7-9 and TRBJ2-5): DTGVSQNPRHKITKRGQNVTFRCDPISEHNRLYWYRQTLGQGPEFLTYFQNEAQLEKSRLLSDRFSAERPKGSFSTLEIQRTEQGDSAMYLCASSSSGEETQYFGPGTRLLVL.